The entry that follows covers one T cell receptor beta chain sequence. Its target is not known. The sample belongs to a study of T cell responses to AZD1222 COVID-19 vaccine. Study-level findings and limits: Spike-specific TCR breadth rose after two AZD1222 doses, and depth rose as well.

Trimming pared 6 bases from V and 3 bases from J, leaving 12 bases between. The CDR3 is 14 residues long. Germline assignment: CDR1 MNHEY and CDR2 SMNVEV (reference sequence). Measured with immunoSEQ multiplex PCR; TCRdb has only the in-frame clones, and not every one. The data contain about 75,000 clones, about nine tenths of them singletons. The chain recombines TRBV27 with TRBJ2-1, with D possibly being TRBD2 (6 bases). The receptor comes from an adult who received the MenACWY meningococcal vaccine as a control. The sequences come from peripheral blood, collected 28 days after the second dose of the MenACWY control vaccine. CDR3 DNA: TGTGCCAGCAGCCCGGGACTCCGCTACAATGAGCAGTTCTTC. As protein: CASSPGLRYNEQFF.